A single sample gave rise to the 31 T cell receptor beta chains below, sequenced in a study of regulatory T cells in long-lasting Graves disease. Described time point: newly diagnosed GD, antithyroid drugs for less than 3 months. From RNA extracted from PBMCs, the TCR library was made. The TCR beta library used iRepertoire HTBI primers with Arm-PCR amplification of CDR3. TCRdb recomputed calls from the multiplex PCR reads with MiXCR, one row per CDR3 protein. The sample shows around 500,000 distinct CDR3 sequences, 12% of them seen only once. This sample was shared with a second study, whose subject was T cells in Graves' hyperthyroidism and ophthalmopathy.

Sequenced material: peripheral blood mononuclear cells (PBMCs), taken at new diagnosis, from a patient treated with antithyroid drugs. These receptors were obtained from a woman younger than 45 with Graves disease.

This clonotype was observed at least ten times. The chain uses TRBV4-3 and TRBJ2-2, with D perhaps TRBD1 or TRBD2 (5 bases each). Looked up from germline, CDR1 is LGHNA and CDR2 is YSLEER. V was clipped by 1 base and J by 5 bases, with 14 bases between them. This CDR3 has 16 residues. The CDR3, as DNA: TGCGCCAGCAGCCAAGCCGCAACTAGGGGTACCGGGGAGCTGTTTTTT. Protein sequence: CASSQAATRGTGELFF.

This chain uses TRBV18 with TRBJ2-7; D possibly corresponds to TRBD1 (6 bases). The germline CDR1 and CDR2 sequences are KGHSH and LQKENI. Trimming cost V 9 bases and J 2 bases, with 14 bases left between them. The CDR3 consists of 13 residues. CDR3 sequence (DNA): TGTGCCAGTGCCCGGGACAACGCCTACGAGCAGTACTTC. Translation: CASARDNAYEQYF. The full variable domain, with the rest looked up from reference TRBV18 and TRBJ2-7, is NAGVMQNPRHLVRRRGQEARLRCSPMKGHSHVYWYRQLPEEGLKFMVYLQKENIIDESGMPKERFSAEFPKEGPSILRIQQVVRGDSAAYFCASARDNAYEQYFGPGTRLTVT.

This clonotype was recorded a few times. This chain uses TRBV20-1 with TRBJ1-2; D perhaps matches TRBD1 (5 bases). V was clipped by 6 bases and J by 8 bases, with 19 bases between them. Germline CDR1 DFQATT, CDR2 SNEGSKA (reference sequence). The CDR3 sequence is 13 residues long. Here the CDR3 DNA reads TGCAGTGCCTGGACAATGAGGGGAAAAGGCTACACCTTC. It is translated as CSAWTMRGKGYTF.

Many counts were recorded for this clonotype. The chain is built from TRBV2 and TRBJ2-5, with 14 bases that match TRBD2. This CDR3 contains 17 residues. CDR1 is SNHLY and CDR2 is FYNNEI in the germline V gene. J lost 3 bases, V lost 6 bases, and 9 bases had no gene match. The CDR3 spells CASRSSRTSGRKETQYF. The CDR3 nucleotides are TGTGCCAGCAGATCGAGCCGGACTAGCGGGAGGAAAGAGACCCAGTACTTC.

The V gene is TRBV6-1, the J gene TRBJ1-2, with D maybe TRBD1 (5 bases). Per germline, CDR1 MNHNS and CDR2 SASEGT. The V and J ends lost 5 bases and 3 bases respectively, with 13 bases between them. This CDR3 region has 14 residues. Here the CDR3 reads CASSREGSHYGYTF. The DNA for the CDR3 is TGTGCCAGCAGTCGCGAGGGGTCTCACTATGGCTACACCTTC.

In its sample, this clonotype was seen many times. The CDR3 spells CATSDPTGSGETQYF. For the CDR3, the DNA is TGTGCCACCAGTGATCCAACAGGGAGCGGAGAGACCCAGTACTTC. The chain employs TRBV24-1 and TRBJ2-5; a weak D match, TRBD1 (6 bases). The germline V gene encodes CDR1 KGHDR and CDR2 SFDVKD. This CDR3 region has 15 residues. V lost 3 bases, J lost 4 bases, and 14 bases lay in between.

In its sample, this clonotype was seen a few times. J is TRBJ2-7 and V is TRBV28, with D maybe TRBD1 (6 bases). CDR1 MDHEN and CDR2 SYDVKM come from the germline V gene. V lost 5 bases, J lost 1 base, and 15 bases lay in between. This CDR3 contains 15 residues. The DNA of the CDR3 is TGTGCCAGCAGTCCTGTTACAGGGACATCCTACGAGCAGTACTTC. Amino acids: CASSPVTGTSYEQYF. Combining the CDR3 with reference TRBV28 and TRBJ2-7 gives the whole variable domain DVKVTQSSRYLVKRTGEKVFLECVQDMDHENMFWYRQDPGLGLRLIYFSYDVKMKEKGDIPEGYSVSREKKERFSLILESASTNQTSMYLCASSPVTGTSYEQYFGPGTRLTVT.

This chain joins TRBV11-2 and TRBJ2-7; the D call may be TRBD1 or TRBD2 (5 bases each). V was trimmed by 4 bases and J by 11 bases, leaving 18 bases between them. CDR1 is SGHAT, CDR2 FQNNGV, per germline. The CDR3 covers 13 residues. CDR3 in amino acids: CASSSDLGARKYF. Written as DNA, the CDR3 is TGTGCCAGCAGCTCGGACCTCGGGGCCCGTAAGTACTTC.

Worth noting for this clonotype: With a far larger clone one base away, a read error is the likely cause. V is TRBV11-2 and J is TRBJ2-5; D gene unclear. Trimming left V 4 bases short and J 3 bases short, with 15 bases between. The germline gives CDR1 SGHAT, CDR2 FQNNGV. This CDR3 region has 15 residues. Here the CDR3 DNA reads TGTGCCAGCAGCTACATAGTGGGGAAGAAAGAGACCCAGTACTTC. It specifies CASSYIVGKKETQYF. Together with reference TRBV11-2 and TRBJ2-5, the CDR3 gives the full variable domain: EAGVAQSPRYKIIEKRQSVAFWCNPISGHATLYWYQQILGQGPKLLIQFQNNGVVDDSQLPKDRFSAERLKGVDSTLKIQPAKLEDSAVYLCASSYIVGKKETQYFGPGTRLLVL.

V is TRBV7-9 and J is TRBJ2-2, with 10 bases matching TRBD2. The CDR3 is 19 amino acids. Per germline, CDR1 SEHNR and CDR2 FQNEAQ (reference sequence). Trimming took 4 bases from V and 0 from J; bases not matched to a gene: 11. The CDR3 protein is CASSYFGSSGRTNTGELFF. CDR3 DNA sequence: TGTGCCAGCAGCTACTTCGGGAGTAGCGGGAGGACGAACACCGGGGAGCTGTTTTTT.

This clonotype was detected many times. V is TRBV2 and J is TRBJ1-4; D is undetermined. The germline V gene encodes CDR1 SNHLY and CDR2 FYNNEI. The CDR3 consists of 12 residues. V was clipped by 6 bases and J by 8 bases, with 10 bases between them. The DNA of the CDR3 is TGTGCCAGCAGGGAACGACTGGAAAAACTGTTTTTT. Translation gives CASRERLEKLFF.

For this clonotype: The junction departs from the called germline gene at one end, perhaps through a read error. The rearrangement uses TRBV7-9 and TRBJ2-7, with D unresolved. CDR3 length: 12 residues. Germline loops: CDR1 SEHNR, CDR2 FQNEAQ (reference sequence). The DNA of the CDR3 is TGTGCCAGCAGCTTATCGACGCGCGAGCAGTGCTTC. Translating gives CASSLSTREQCF.

There are many counts of this clonotype. CDR3: CASTPPLLNTEAFF. CDR3 nucleotide sequence: TGTGCCAGCACCCCCCCCCTTCTGAACACTGAAGCTTTCTTT. The gene calls are TRBV13 and TRBJ1-1; D uncertain. With 7 bases removed from V and 0 bases from J, the gap between germline ends came to 12 bases. CDR1 PRHDT and CDR2 FYEKMQ come from the germline V gene (reference sequence). This CDR3 spans 14 amino acids.

The rearrangement joins TRBV2 to TRBJ2-1, with TRBD2 identical over 15 bases. The CDR3 is made up of 19 amino acids. Trimming at V came to 5 bases and at J to 2 bases, leaving 10 bases not matched to a gene. Germline values: CDR1 SNHLY, CDR2 FYNNEI. The CDR3 nucleotides read TGTGCCAGCAGTCCATTGGGACTAGCGGGAGGAGGGGCCTACAATGAGCAGTTCTTC. Translating it yields CASSPLGLAGGGAYNEQFF.

This clonotype was observed a handful of times. V is TRBV6-1 and J is TRBJ2-1; 11 nucleotides agree with TRBD2. The J segment lost 4 bases and the V segment lost 6 bases, leaving 5 bases of the junction unmatched. The CDR3 covers 15 residues. Germline CDR1 and CDR2: MNHNS and SASEGT. The CDR3 nucleotides read TGTGCCAGCAGCCTACTAGCGGGGGTTTACAATGAGCAGTTCTTC. Amino acid sequence: CASSLLAGVYNEQFF.

This clonotype showed up many times. This rearrangement joins TRBV30 to TRBJ2-2, with 7 bases that match TRBD1. Trimming took 6 bases from V and 4 from J; bases not matched to a gene: 11. The CDR3 runs 15 residues. From germline, CDR1 is GTSNPN and CDR2 SVGIG (reference sequence). Written as DNA, the CDR3 is TGTGCCTGTTATGCCGGGCAGGGGGTCACCGGGGAGCTGTTTTTT. Its translation is CACYAGQGVTGELFF.

Ten or more counts support this clonotype. The chain recombines TRBV12-3 or TRBV12-4 with TRBJ1-4, with 8 positions matching TRBD1. Trimming removed 6 bases from V and 8 bases from J; junction bases left unmatched: 8. This CDR3 has 14 amino acids. CDR3 loop: CASSQTGAGEKLFF. DNA for the CDR3: TGTGCCAGCAGCCAGACAGGGGCTGGAGAAAAACTGTTTTTT.

The J gene is TRBJ2-1, the V gene TRBV11-3, with D perhaps matching TRBD1 (6 bases). The CDR3 has 13 amino acids. V lost 8 bases and J lost 0, with 8 bases in between. Germline lookup yields CDR1 SGHNT and CDR2 YENEEA. The DNA for the CDR3 is TGTGCCAGCGGGGGCTCCTCCTACAATGAGCAGTTCTTC. It specifies CASGGSSYNEQFF.

This clonotype was detected a few times. This chain connects TRBV5-6 to TRBJ1-2; 10 bases align to TRBD1. Germline V gene lookup returns CDR1 SGHDT and CDR2 YYEEEE. This CDR3 has 15 amino acids. The junction had 8 bases not matched to a gene; V was cut back by 4 bases and J by 5 bases. Here the CDR3 DNA reads TGTGCCAGCAGCATGGACAGGGGGGTCTTGTATGGCTACACCTTC. As protein: CASSMDRGVLYGYTF.

This clonotype was observed many times. The chain has TRBV6-5 and TRBJ2-5, with D unclear. CDR1 is MNHEY, CDR2 SVGAGI, per germline. CDR3 size: 14 residues. V was clipped by 4 bases and J by 1 base, with 10 bases between them. CDR3 amino acids: CASSWWVGQETQYF. The CDR3 bases are TGTGCCAGCAGTTGGTGGGTGGGCCAAGAGACCCAGTACTTC.

The table lists this clonotype with a count of one. This probably arose from a read error, given a far larger clone one base away. The V gene is TRBV27, the J gene TRBJ2-1; TRBD2 matches 13 bases. Germline V gene lookup returns CDR1 MNHEY and CDR2 SMNVEV (reference sequence). The CDR3 length is 18 residues. The J segment lost 6 bases and the V segment lost 6 bases, leaving 14 bases of the junction unmatched. The CDR3 region has the DNA TGTGCCAGCAGACCGGAAACTAGCGGGAGGGCGGTAAGCAATGAGCAGTTCTTC. Translating gives CASRPETSGRAVSNEQFF.

This clonotype was recorded many times. The CDR3 reads CASSDRSASEKLFF. In DNA, the CDR3 is TGTGCCAGCAGTGATAGGTCAGCGAGTGAAAAACTGTTTTTT. The chain is built from TRBV2 and TRBJ1-4; unclear D gene. CDR1 SNHLY and CDR2 FYNNEI come from the germline V gene. Trimming left V 3 bases short and J 7 bases short, with 12 bases between. The CDR3 is 14 residues long.

This clonotype was observed at least ten times. This chain links TRBV7-9 with TRBJ2-5; 7 bases map to TRBD2. CDR3 length equals 19 residues. The germline V gene has CDR1 SEHNR and CDR2 FQNEAQ (reference sequence). J gave up 0 bases and V 2 bases, and 15 bases lay outside the gene matches. The CDR3 is CASSLRAGVGQLYQETQYF. CDR3 bases: TGTGCCAGCAGCTTACGGGCGGGGGTCGGCCAGCTGTACCAAGAGACCCAGTACTTC.

The chain recombines TRBV18 with TRBJ1-6; 9 bases map to TRBD1. This CDR3 spans 16 amino acids. The trim removed 3 bases at V and 9 bases at J, leaving 9 bases unmatched. Germline-derived CDR1 and CDR2 are KGHSH and LQKENI. The CDR3 DNA is TGTGCCAGCTCACCGGTAAAGACAGGGGGTGGTTCACCCCTCCACTTT. Translating it yields CASSPVKTGGGSPLHF.

This clonotype was detected a few times. The chain joins TRBV20-1 to TRBJ2-1; 13 nucleotides align to TRBD2. The junction had 14 bases not matched to a gene; V was cut back by 3 bases and J by 9 bases. This CDR3 has 17 amino acids. CDR1 is DFQATT, CDR2 SNEGSKA, per germline (reference sequence). The CDR3 DNA follows: TGCAGTGCTAGGTCCTTAGCCGGACTAGCGGGAGAGGGTGAGCAGTTCTTC. Its translation is CSARSLAGLAGEGEQFF.

This clonotype was picked up many times. This chain uses TRBV12-3 or TRBV12-4 with TRBJ2-1, with 9 bases lining up with TRBD2. J lost 9 bases, V lost 11 bases, and 20 bases had no gene match. The CDR3 spans 16 residues. Here the CDR3 reads CAARVAGVPHSFEQFF. In DNA form, the CDR3 reads TGTGCCGCTAGAGTAGCGGGAGTCCCCCATTCGTTTGAGCAGTTCTTC.

V gene TRBV14 combines with J gene TRBJ1-1; tentative D call: TRBD1 (5 bases). The CDR3 loop spans 15 amino acids. V was pared by 4 bases and J by 9 bases, with 21 bases between. Germline V gene data show CDR1 as SGHDN and CDR2 as FVKESK. CDR3 amino acids: CASSRQIGGDTQAFF. Here the CDR3 DNA reads TGTGCCAGCAGCCGGCAGATCGGGGGTGACACACAAGCTTTCTTT.

This clonotype was seen at least ten times. The genes are TRBV3-1 and TRBJ2-2, with TRBD2 matching over 11 bases. The CDR3 contains 18 residues. Germline V lookup: CDR1 LGHDT, CDR2 YNNKEL (reference sequence). The trim removed 4 bases at V and 3 bases at J, leaving 10 bases unmatched. Here the CDR3 DNA reads TGTGCCAGCAGCCCCCGGACTAGCGGGCAGAGGCACACCGGGGAGCTGTTTTTT. It codes for CASSPRTSGQRHTGELFF.

This clonotype was observed many times. A junction end diverges from the germline sequence, so it may reflect a read error. V usage is TRBV5-1 and J usage is TRBJ2-1, with D uncertain. The CDR3 is 13 amino acids. The germline V gene has CDR1 SGHRS and CDR2 YFSETQ. The chain's CDR3 is CASSLAPDNEQFF. CDR3 in DNA: TGTGCCAGCAGCTTAGCTCCGGACAATGAGCAGTTCTTC.

V and J are TRBV29-1 and TRBJ1-1; D call uncertain. CDR1 is SQVTM, CDR2 ANQGSEA, per germline. Deletions cut 3 bases from V and 4 bases from J, with 12 bases between. The length of the CDR3 is 13 residues. CDR3 protein: CSVEKIGSTEAFF. The CDR3 bases are TGCAGCGTTGAGAAGATTGGGAGCACTGAAGCTTTCTTT. The full variable domain, with the rest looked up from reference TRBV29-1 and TRBJ1-1, is SAVISQKPSRDICQRGTSLTIQCQVDSQVTMMFWYRQQPGQSLTLIATANQGSEATYESGFVIDKFPISRPNLTFSTLTVSNMSPEDSSIYLCSVEKIGSTEAFFGQGTRLTVV.

The rearrangement joins TRBV13 to TRBJ1-4; 7 nucleotides align to TRBD1. Germline CDR1 reads PRHDT; CDR2 reads FYEKMQ (reference sequence). The CDR3 has 14 amino acids. The ends lost 5 bases at V and 7 bases at J; junction bases unmatched: 7. The CDR3 is CASSRTGESEKLFF. CDR3 in DNA: TGTGCCAGCAGCAGAACAGGGGAAAGTGAAAAACTGTTTTTT.